The clone carrying this T cell receptor delta chain is medium-sized (0.01 to 0.1%) by share. This same CDR3 is encoded by further DNA sequences in the sample. These data originate in a study of gamma-delta T cells after stem cell transplantation. TCRdb called clones from the RT-PCR reads again using CATT. The profile covers over a thousand delta-chain clones, with roughly 2.8% appearing a single time and 60% to 70% taken by the ten largest. The V segment lost 3 bases and the J segment 0 bases; nucleotides outside the gene matches: 19. Germline CDR1 and CDR2: TSWWSYY and QGS. This CDR3 contains 20 residues.

The V call is TRDV1, the J call TRDJ1; 7 nucleotides agree with TRDD3. This receptor was obtained from a human donor. It is not recorded whose cells these are; they may come from a transplant donor. Sequences were obtained from gamma-delta T cells. The CDR3 loop is CALGETFRGYAFRYTDKLIF. CDR3 DNA sequence: TGTGCTCTTGGGGAGACTTTCCGAGGATACGCCTTTCGGTACACCGATAAACTCATCTTT.